The text below deals with one T cell receptor beta chain. The sample belongs to a study of T cell changes during pregnancy in multiple sclerosis. Germline CDR1 is SQVTM and CDR2 is ANQGSEA. This CDR3 region has 12 residues. Deletions cut 6 bases from V and 2 bases from J, with 10 bases between. Clones were read by immunoSEQ multiplex PCR, and TCRdb kept only the in-frame ones, dropping some. Of around 33,000 clones in the sample, roughly 90% are singletons; the top ten hold less than 6.5%. This chain uses TRBV29-1 with TRBJ2-5; TRBD2 might be the D (5 bases). Sample: peripheral blood, taken in the third trimester of pregnancy. This TCR derives from a female donor in good health, enrolled as a control in a pregnancy study. The CDR3 DNA reads as TGCAGCGTCGGGGTGGGGCAAGAGACCCAGTACTTC. This translates into CSVGVGQETQYF.